One and the same sample provided the 21 T cell receptor beta chains below, sequenced in a study of OX40 agonist ivuxolimab in advanced cancers. Profiled with immunoSEQ multiplex PCR; TCRdb holds only in-frame clones, not every one. The data show about 40,000 clones, around 80% seen once. The source was CD4+ or CD8+ T cells sorted from blood, collected in a trial of the OX40 agonist ivuxolimab. These receptors came from an adult with an advanced solid tumor such as melanoma, head and neck, liver or kidney cancer.

The genes are TRBV11-3 and TRBJ2-3; D remains unclear. This CDR3 has 11 amino acids. The V gene lost 5 bases and the J gene lost 4 bases, with 4 bases spanning the gap. From germline, CDR1 is SGHNT and CDR2 YENEEA. This CDR3 is CASSESDTQYF. The CDR3, as DNA: TGTGCCAGCAGCGAGTCAGATACGCAGTATTTT.

The V call is TRBV28, the J call TRBJ2-7; no clear D gene. The V end was cut by 6 bases, the J end by 4 bases, with 13 bases between. The CDR3 length is 13 residues. The germline V gene encodes CDR1 MDHEN and CDR2 SYDVKM. This CDR3 reads CASRDQGPYEQYF. The DNA of the CDR3 is TGTGCCAGCAGAGACCAAGGACCGTACGAGCAGTACTTC.

The CDR3 is CASSLNSQETQYF. The CDR3 DNA follows: TGTGCCAGCAGCTTAAATAGCCAAGAGACCCAGTACTTC. The chain recombines TRBV7-3 with TRBJ2-5; D remains ambiguous. Germline CDR1 SGHTA, CDR2 FQGTGA. Trimming removed 1 base at V and 1 base at J, with 4 bases between. This CDR3 spans 13 amino acids.

This clone came up once. The chain joins TRBV6-6 to TRBJ2-1, with TRBD2 identical over 11 bases. The trim removed 7 bases at V and 6 bases at J, leaving 11 bases unmatched. The V gene's germline CDR1 is MNHNY and CDR2 SVGAGI (reference sequence). CDR3 length equals 16 residues. This CDR3 reads CASTLLLAGGRNEQFF. In nucleotides, the CDR3 is TGTGCCAGCACTCTACTTTTAGCGGGGGGGCGCAATGAGCAGTTCTTC.

The chain couples TRBV14 to TRBJ1-2; D possibly corresponds to TRBD1 (6 bases). Germline CDR1 SGHDN, CDR2 FVKESK. The CDR3 runs 13 residues. Trimming shortened V by 3 bases and J by 3 bases, and 8 bases separated the two germline ends. The CDR3 DNA reads as TGTGCCAGCAGCCAGGACAGTTACTATGGCTACACCTTC. Protein: CASSQDSYYGYTF. Full variable domain (rest looked up from reference TRBV14 and TRBJ1-2): EAGVTQFPSHSVIEKGQTVTLRCDPISGHDNLYWYRRVMGKEIKFLLHFVKESKQDESGMPNNRFLAERTGGTYSTLKVQPAELEDSGVYFCASSQDSYYGYTFGSGTRLTVV.

This chain links TRBV5-1 with TRBJ2-7, with 10 bases fitting TRBD1. The J segment lost 6 bases and the V segment lost 3 bases, leaving 9 bases of the junction unmatched. Germline CDR1 SGHRS, CDR2 YFSETQ. This CDR3 contains 15 residues. CDR3 loop: CASSSAGQGNREQYF. The DNA for the CDR3 is TGCGCCAGCAGCTCGGCGGGACAGGGGAATCGCGAGCAGTACTTC.

The DNA of the CDR3 is TGCAGTGCCCGGATTGGGGAGACCCAGTACTTC. Residues: CSARIGETQYF. This rearrangement joins TRBV20-1 to TRBJ2-5, with D uncertain. Germline lookup yields CDR1 DFQATT and CDR2 SNEGSKA (reference sequence). The CDR3 totals 11 residues. Trimming removed 6 bases from V and 5 bases from J, with 10 bases in between.

The rearrangement links TRBV6-6 to TRBJ2-6; perhaps TRBD1 as D (6 bases). Germline lookup yields CDR1 MNHNY and CDR2 SVGAGI (reference sequence). The CDR3 loop spans 15 amino acids. The V gene lost 6 bases and the J gene lost 2 bases, with 11 bases spanning the gap. Here the CDR3 reads CASRRQAAGANVLTF. Here the CDR3 DNA reads TGTGCCAGCAGAAGACAGGCTGCTGGGGCCAACGTCCTGACTTTC.

The table lists this clone with a count of one. The chain is built from TRBV4-1 and TRBJ1-3; D remains unclear. Germline V CDR1 and CDR2: MGHRA, YSYEKL. With 4 bases removed from V and 1 base from J, the gap between germline ends came to 11 bases. The CDR3 loop spans 15 amino acids. This chain's CDR3 is CASSRLVGSGNTIYF. The CDR3 DNA sequence: TGCGCCAGCAGCCGGCTGGTAGGTTCTGGAAACACCATATATTTT.

The V call is TRBV2, the J call TRBJ1-1; weak D call: TRBD1 (6 bases). The germline V gene has CDR1 SNHLY and CDR2 FYNNEI. CDR3 length: 14 amino acids. The V end was cut by 1 base, the J end by 4 bases, with 10 bases between. The CDR3 loop reads CASSEEGQSTEAFF. The CDR3 region has the DNA TGTGCCAGCAGTGAAGAAGGACAGAGCACTGAAGCTTTCTTT.

V is TRBV30 and J is TRBJ1-1; TRBD1 is a possible D gene (5 bases). There are 14 residues in the CDR3. CDR1 and CDR2 (germline): GTSNPN, SVGIG (reference sequence). V was trimmed by 0 bases and J by 4 bases, leaving 12 bases between them. The CDR3 nucleotides are TGTGCCTGGAGTGTATTTGGGGCCATCACTGAAGCTTTCTTT. Residues: CAWSVFGAITEAFF. Full variable domain (missing parts from reference TRBV30 and TRBJ1-1): SQTIHQWPATLVQPVGSPLSLECTVEGTSNPNLYWYRQAAGRGLQLLFYSVGIGQISSEVPQNLSASRPQDRQFILSSKKLLLSDSGFYLCAWSVFGAITEAFFGQGTRLTVV.

The chain links TRBV18 to TRBJ2-1, with TRBD1 identical over 10 bases. Germline values: CDR1 KGHSH, CDR2 LQKENI. V gave up 3 bases and J gave up 5 bases; unmatched junction bases: 7. The CDR3 length is 16 residues. CDR3 in DNA: TGTGCCAGCTCACCTCTGGGACAGGGGAAAAACAATGAGCAGTTCTTC. Its translation is CASSPLGQGKNNEQFF.

This sequence joins TRBV5-1 and TRBJ2-7; D call uncertain. CDR3 size: 12 residues. Deletions cut 4 bases from V and 3 bases from J, with 8 bases between. Germline V gene data show CDR1 as SGHRS and CDR2 as YFSETQ. CDR3 nucleotide sequence: TGCGCCAGCAGCGCGAGCGACTACGAGCAGTACTTC. Translation gives CASSASDYEQYF.

The sample holds one count of this clone. The V call is TRBV30, the J call TRBJ1-1; possible D gene TRBD1, 6 bases. Per the germline V gene, CDR1 is GTSNPN and CDR2 is SVGIG (reference sequence). This CDR3 contains 15 residues. V shed 0 bases and J shed 0 bases, with 11 bases lying between them. CDR3 nucleotides: TGTGCCTGGAGTGTGGGGGGGGCCCTGAACACTGAAGCTTTCTTT. This encodes CAWSVGGALNTEAFF.

The chain uses TRBV4-1 and TRBJ2-3; no reliable D call. Germline loops: CDR1 MGHRA, CDR2 YSYEKL. CDR3 length: 16 residues. V was cut by 1 base and J by 0 bases, with 11 bases left in between. The DNA of the CDR3 is TGCGCCAGCAGCCAAGGGTGGATCTCTAGCACAGATACGCAGTATTTT. It yields the protein CASSQGWISSTDTQYF.

The V and J genes are TRBV29-1 and TRBJ2-1, with a tentative D call TRBD1 (5 bases). CDR1 and CDR2 (germline): SQVTM, ANQGSEA. The CDR3 contains 12 residues. With 3 bases removed from V and 5 bases from J, the gap between germline ends came to 8 bases. The chain's CDR3 is CSVDRVNNEQFF. As DNA, the CDR3 is TGCAGCGTTGACAGGGTGAACAATGAGCAGTTCTTC.

The chain links TRBV7-6 to TRBJ2-7, with 7 positions matching TRBD1. CDR1 SGHVS and CDR2 FNYEAQ come from the germline V gene. The CDR3 has 14 amino acids. V lost 5 bases and J lost 3; bases outside the gene matches: 7. The CDR3 reads CASSLTGTVYEQYF. The CDR3 nucleotides are TGTGCCAGCAGCCTTACCGGGACAGTCTACGAGCAGTACTTC.

The V call is TRBV28, the J call TRBJ1-5, with D perhaps TRBD1 (6 bases). Germline CDR1 and CDR2: MDHEN and SYDVKM. The CDR3 has 16 residues. V was pared by 2 bases and J by 0 bases, with 11 bases between. The CDR3 sequence is CASSLGDTASNQPQHF. The CDR3 coding sequence is TGTGCCAGCAGTTTAGGGGACACAGCTAGCAATCAGCCCCAGCATTTT. Drawing the rest from reference TRBV28 and TRBJ1-5, the complete variable domain is DVKVTQSSRYLVKRTGEKVFLECVQDMDHENMFWYRQDPGLGLRLIYFSYDVKMKEKGDIPEGYSVSREKKERFSLILESASTNQTSMYLCASSLGDTASNQPQHFGDGTRLSIL.

The CDR3 region has the DNA TGCCCGGGGCAGGGGACTTCCAAAAACATTCAGTACTTC. This translates into CPGQGTSKNIQYF. The chain joins TRBV29-1 to TRBJ2-4; D may be TRBD1 or TRBD2 (6 bases each). Germline loops: CDR1 SQVTM, CDR2 ANQGSEA. The CDR3 contains 13 residues.

This clone has just a few counts. The rearrangement uses TRBV2 and TRBJ1-4; maybe TRBD1 (5 bases). V was clipped by 9 bases and J by 0 bases, with 8 bases between them. The V gene's germline CDR1 is SNHLY and CDR2 FYNNEI. This CDR3 contains 13 residues. CDR3 nucleotides: TGTGCCAGTCAGGGTTCAACTAATGAAAAACTGTTTTTT. Translated, it gives CASQGSTNEKLFF. The full variable domain, rest sourced from reference TRBV2 and TRBJ1-4, is EPEVTQTPSHQVTQMGQEVILRCVPISNHLYFYWYRQILGQKVEFLVSFYNNEISEKSEIFDDQFSVERPDGSNFTLKIRSTKLEDSAMYFCASQGSTNEKLFFGSGTQLSVL.

J is TRBJ1-5 and V is TRBV10-3; no definite D call. CDR1 is ENHRY and CDR2 is SYGVKD in the germline V gene. The CDR3 extends over 13 amino acids. Trimming took 0 bases from V and 7 from J, leaving 7 bases between them. CDR3 sequence reads: CAISESFRQPQHF. The CDR3 nucleotides read TGTGCCATCAGTGAGTCGTTCAGGCAGCCCCAGCATTTT.